This T cell receptor beta chain was captured in a study of blood T cell repertoires in COVID-19. Turning to the study itself: The United States, Italy and Spain supplied acute and convalescent COVID-19 samples. PBMCs, B-cell-depleted T cells, or T cells provided the cDNA or gDNA that made up the material.

Per the authors' pipeline: Nucleated cell counts were estimated from reference gene primer amplification. TCRdb's copy holds only in-frame clones and misses some; the assay was immunoSEQ multiplex PCR. V and J calls and clone size are copied from that table; D and trimming were computed from the DNA. Among approximately 670,000 clones listed, 85% to 90% were seen once. CDR1 is MDHEN and CDR2 is SYDVKM in the germline V gene. This CDR3 is 15 amino acids long. V lost 4 bases to trimming and J lost 1 base; unmatched junction nucleotides: 7. The sequenced sample consisted of peripheral blood. This chain joins TRBV28 and TRBJ2-7; 7 bases map to TRBD1. The clonotype was recovered from a woman younger than 35 with acute or convalescent COVID-19. CDR3 sequence (DNA): TGTGCCAGCAGTTCGGGACAGATAGTATCCTACGAGCAGTACTTC. Translating gives CASSSGQIVSYEQYF.